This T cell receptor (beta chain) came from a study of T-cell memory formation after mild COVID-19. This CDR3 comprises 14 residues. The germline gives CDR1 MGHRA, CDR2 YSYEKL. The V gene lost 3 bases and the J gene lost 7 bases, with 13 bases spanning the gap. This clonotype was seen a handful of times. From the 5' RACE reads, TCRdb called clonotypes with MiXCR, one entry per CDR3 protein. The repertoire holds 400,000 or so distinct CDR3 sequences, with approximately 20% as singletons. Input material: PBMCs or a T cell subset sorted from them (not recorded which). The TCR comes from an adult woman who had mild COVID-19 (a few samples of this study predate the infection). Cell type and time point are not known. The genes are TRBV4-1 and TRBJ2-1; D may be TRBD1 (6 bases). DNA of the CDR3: TGCGCCAGCAGCCAGCCGTCCAGGGGAAATGAGCAGTTCTTC. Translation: CASSQPSRGNEQFF.